The sequence of this TCR beta chain was determined in a study of blood T cell repertoires in COVID-19 (dated by TCRdb to the early 2020s). Context from the whole study: The collaborator samples originated in the United States, Italy and Spain and spanned the acute and convalescent phases of COVID-19. The material from the prospective study consisted of cDNA or gDNA derived from T cells, B-cell-depleted T cells, or PBMCs. Samples came from the ongoing ImmuneRACE study (first 160 participants) plus 1,254 subjects from 6 global collaborators. The dataset comprised deeply sampled blood TCRbeta repertoires from subjects exposed to, actively infected with, or recovered from COVID-19. A freely available public database, intended as a resource for researchers studying the immune response to SARS-CoV-2, is where the repertoires were released. Where available, HLA class I and class II types were taken from metadata supplied by the sample provider and were not determined by assay-based typing. Nearly every sample came with metadata listing a de-identified subject ID, COVID-19 status, age in years and sex.

Worth noting for this clone: This receptor's antigen is unknown. Within one base of it there is no much larger clone, and no base qualities were kept.

Overall study outcomes, separate from this receptor: The quantity of clinical and demographic metadata differed by source and by participant and was supplied without curation.

TCRbeta CDR3 regions were amplified from genomic DNA using the immunoSEQ Assay, a bias-controlled multiplex PCR. Per the source publication's procedure: Within the assay, amplification of reference gene primers was used to estimate how many nucleated cells each sample contained. To quantify the absolute abundance of each unique TCRbeta CDR3 rearrangement, sequence reads were collapsed and filtered. For each sample, productive Simpson clonality was calculated as the square root of Simpson's diversity index across productive rearrangements. The clones in this table, taken by TCRdb from immuneACCESS, are in-frame only. Not every clone is retained; where verified, under half of the shortfall comes from an unresolved V gene, and the cause of the rest is unknown. That table furnishes V, J and clone size, whereas the DNA furnished D and trimming. For this sample the table gives 100,000 to 150,000 clones, of which roughly nine tenths were detected only once. Clones ranked in the top ten supply roughly 11% of the sample.

In Seattle, one collaborating source enrolled patients while the infection was active and tracked those patients longitudinally over the course of disease. Collaborating institutions collected whole blood in K2EDTA tubes following their own protocols. For TCRbeta analysis, collaborator samples were shipped as frozen whole blood, as isolated PBMCs, or as DNA extracted from either sample type. Sequencing was performed on peripheral blood. The clonotype was recovered from a woman aged 70-85 years with COVID-19, enrolled during active disease.

The CDR3 is CASSTLTDTGELFF. The DNA is as follows: TGTGCCAGCAGCACCCTGACAGACACCGGGGAGCTGTTTTTT. The rearrangement combines TRBV5-4 with TRBJ2-2; the D region possibly corresponds to TRBD1 (5 bases align). The CDR1 and CDR2 encoded by the germline V gene (reference sequence) are SGHNT and YYREEE. The CDR3 measures 14 amino acids from cysteine to phenylalanine. The DNA shown is the 42-base CDR3, in frame from base 1. V sheds 4 bases and J sheds 3 bases, leaving 10 bases between their ends.